The rows below give T cell receptor beta chains drawn from one sample of a study of blood T cell repertoires in COVID-19. Some clones are missing from TCRdb's copy, which holds only in-frame ones; the method was immunoSEQ multiplex PCR. The sample holds about 160,000 clones, approximately 81% seen once. Sample: peripheral blood. Receptors were obtained from a man aged 35 to 55 with acute or convalescent COVID-19. Each CDR3 is given with its conserved first and last residue. The order of the fields is J gene, clone size, D gene, V gene, CDR3 DNA, CDR3 protein. D genes are given only for firm matches. Not every row has a clone size; where given, it reads once, few, many or a size class.

J: TRBJ1-2; size: NA; D: TRBD1; V: TRBV11-2; DNA: TGTGCCAGCAGCGTACCCGGGACAGGGGGGGTCTATGGCTACACCTTC; CDR3: CASSVPGTGGVYGYTF
J: TRBJ1-2; size: NA; D: NA; V: TRBV19; DNA: TGTGCCAGTAGCCTTATAACAGGGAGTGGGAAGGGTGGCTACACCTTC; CDR3: CASSLITGSGKGGYTF
J: TRBJ2-3; size: NA; D: NA; V: TRBV9; DNA: TGTGCCAGCAGCGCCCATAGGACTATGACAGATACGCAGTATTTT; CDR3: CASSAHRTMTDTQYF
J: TRBJ2-4; size: NA; D: TRBD1; V: TRBV5-4; DNA: TGTGCCAGCAGCGGGCGACAGGGGGACAAAAACATTCAGTACTTC; CDR3: CASSGRQGDKNIQYF
J: TRBJ2-4; size: once; D: NA; V: TRBV2; DNA: TGTGCCAGCATGGTCTCTGGGAGAAACATTCAGTACTTC; CDR3: CASMVSGRNIQYF
J: TRBJ2-7; size: NA; D: TRBD2; V: TRBV28; DNA: TGTGCCAGCGCCCGTCCGGGACTACCCCCTTACGAGCAGTACTTC; CDR3: CASARPGLPPYEQYF
J: TRBJ2-1; size: few; D: TRBD2; V: TRBV15; DNA: TGTGCCACCAGCAGAGAGTCAGCGGGGGGGATCAATGAGCAGTTCTTC; CDR3: CATSRESAGGINEQFF
J: TRBJ1-6; size: NA; D: NA; V: TRBV6-5; DNA: TGTGCCAGCAAGTACAATAATTCACCCCCCCACTTT; CDR3: CASKYNNSPPHF
J: TRBJ2-7; size: NA; D: NA; V: TRBV6-5; DNA: TGTGCCAGCAGTACATTGGAGAGCACCTACGAGCAGTACTTC; CDR3: CASSTLESTYEQYF
J: TRBJ2-7; size: NA; D: NA; V: TRBV2; DNA: TGTGCCAGCAAACCCTCCGGGGTCTCCTACGAGCAGTACTTC; CDR3: CASKPSGVSYEQYF
J: TRBJ2-2; size: NA; D: NA; V: TRBV7-8; DNA: TGTGCCAGCAGCTCGATCGAAGGGGGTCGTAGGGAGCTGTTTTTT; CDR3: CASSSIEGGRRELFF
J: TRBJ2-2; size: NA; D: NA; V: TRBV19; DNA: TGTGCCAGTAGCGATCCCGGGGGGAACACCGGGGAGCTGTTTTTT; CDR3: CASSDPGGNTGELFF
J: TRBJ2-3; size: once; D: NA; V: TRBV4-1; DNA: TGCGCCAGCAGCCAAGAGGCCCTTAGCACAGATACGCAGTATTTT; CDR3: CASSQEALSTDTQYF
J: TRBJ1-2; size: NA; D: NA; V: TRBV6-5; DNA: TGTGCCAGCAGCTTGCGGGAGGACTATGGCTACACCTTC; CDR3: CASSLREDYGYTF
J: TRBJ1-3; size: NA; D: NA; V: TRBV30; DNA: TGTGCCTGGAGTTTTTCTACTGGAAACACCATATATTTT; CDR3: CAWSFSTGNTIYF
J: TRBJ2-5; size: NA; D: TRBD2; V: TRBV15; DNA: TGTGCCACCAGCAGAGGAGCGGGGAAACAAGAGACCCAGTACTTC; CDR3: CATSRGAGKQETQYF
J: TRBJ1-2; size: NA; D: NA; V: TRBV7-9; DNA: TGTGCCAGCAGCCCGACCGGCGGAGACAGCAACTATGGCTACACCTTC; CDR3: CASSPTGGDSNYGYTF
J: TRBJ1-4; size: NA; D: TRBD1; V: TRBV2; DNA: TGTGCCAGCAGAAGTGGACAGGCAACTAATGAAAAACTGTTTTTT; CDR3: CASRSGQATNEKLFF
J: TRBJ2-2; size: NA; D: TRBD2; V: TRBV5-1; DNA: TGCGCCAGCAGCCCCACTCGCGGGGGGGCCTTGAAGAACACCGGGGAGCTGTTTTTT; CDR3: CASSPTRGGALKNTGELFF
J: TRBJ2-4; size: NA; D: NA; V: TRBV15; DNA: TGTGCCACCCGCACAGGAGGGATAGCCAAAAACATTCAGTACTTC; CDR3: CATRTGGIAKNIQYF
J: TRBJ2-5; size: NA; D: NA; V: TRBV6-5; DNA: TGTGCCACTACCCGACAGACCGAAGAGACCCAGTACTTC; CDR3: CATTRQTEETQYF
J: TRBJ1-5; size: NA; D: NA; V: TRBV30; DNA: TGTGCCTGGAGTGTAGGTAGGGGTCGTGAGATTAGCAATCAGCCCCAGCATTTT; CDR3: CAWSVGRGREISNQPQHF
J: TRBJ2-3; size: NA; D: TRBD1; V: TRBV2; DNA: TGTGCCAGCAGACAGGGGGCATTGTTAGATACGCAGTATTTT; CDR3: CASRQGALLDTQYF
J: TRBJ1-3; size: NA; D: TRBD1; V: TRBV5-5; DNA: TGTGCCAGCAGCTCACAGACGACAGGGACTGGAAACACCATATATTTT; CDR3: CASSSQTTGTGNTIYF
J: TRBJ1-2; size: NA; D: TRBD1; V: TRBV12-3/TRBV12-4; DNA: TGTGCCAGCAGTCCGGGACAGGGCTTTGGCTACACCTTC; CDR3: CASSPGQGFGYTF
J: TRBJ2-5; size: once; D: TRBD2; V: TRBV15; DNA: TGTGCCACCAGCTTCGGACTAGCGGGGGGGGAGACCCAGTACTTC; CDR3: CATSFGLAGGETQYF
J: TRBJ1-2; size: NA; D: NA; V: TRBV19; DNA: TGTGCCAGTAGTATTAACAGGGCCTACACCTTC; CDR3: CASSINRAYTF
J: TRBJ1-4; size: NA; D: TRBD1; V: TRBV12-3/TRBV12-4; DNA: TGTGCCAGCAGTTCCTCCGGGACAGATAAACTGTTTTTT; CDR3: CASSSSGTDKLFF
J: TRBJ2-5; size: NA; D: TRBD2; V: TRBV6-1; DNA: TGTGCCAGCAGTGCGTCGACTAGCGGGGGGTTGTCATATGAGACCCAGTACTTC; CDR3: CASSASTSGGLSYETQYF
J: TRBJ2-1; size: NA; D: NA; V: TRBV4-1; DNA: TGCGCCAGCAGCCAAGAAGGCCAGCGGAATCTAAATGAGCAGTTCTTC; CDR3: CASSQEGQRNLNEQFF
J: TRBJ1-1; size: NA; D: TRBD1; V: TRBV10-3; DNA: TGTGCCATCAGAGCTACCGGGACAGGGGCTGGTGCTTTCTTT; CDR3: CAIRATGTGAGAFF
J: TRBJ1-4; size: NA; D: NA; V: TRBV4-1; DNA: TGCGCCAGCAGCCACCTCCCGGTAGGACTCGAAAAACTGTTTTTT; CDR3: CASSHLPVGLEKLFF
J: TRBJ1-2; size: NA; D: TRBD1; V: TRBV29-1; DNA: TGCAGCGGATCTGCGGACAGGGCGGATGGCTACACCTTC; CDR3: CSGSADRADGYTF
J: TRBJ1-1; size: few; D: NA; V: TRBV29-1; DNA: TGCAGCGTTTTTGGATCGGGAAATACTGAAGCTTTCTTT; CDR3: CSVFGSGNTEAFF
J: TRBJ2-3; size: NA; D: NA; V: TRBV30; DNA: TGTGCCTGGATCATCCCGCGAGGAGGCCTCACAGATACGCAGTATTTT; CDR3: CAWIIPRGGLTDTQYF
J: TRBJ2-1; size: once; D: NA; V: TRBV5-1; DNA: TGCGCCAGCAGCTTGCTTGCGACTAGCAATGAGCAGTTCTTC; CDR3: CASSLLATSNEQFF
J: TRBJ2-7; size: NA; D: NA; V: TRBV28; DNA: TGTGCCAGCAGTTTATACGCGGGGGAGCAGTACTTC; CDR3: CASSLYAGEQYF
J: TRBJ1-2; size: NA; D: NA; V: TRBV5-6; DNA: TGTGCCAGCAGCTTACCGCCGCGTGACTATGGCTACACCTTC; CDR3: CASSLPPRDYGYTF
J: TRBJ2-1; size: NA; D: TRBD2; V: TRBV5-8; DNA: TGTGCCAGCAGCTTGAGTGCAAGCGGGGGGGCCTCGGAGCAGTTCTTC; CDR3: CASSLSASGGASEQFF
J: TRBJ1-2; size: NA; D: NA; V: TRBV6-5; DNA: TGTGCCAGCAAGCTATCGACGGGGGGAAAGGGCTACACCTTC; CDR3: CASKLSTGGKGYTF
J: TRBJ1-1; size: NA; D: NA; V: TRBV3-1/TRBV3-2; DNA: TGTGCCAGCAGCCAAGATTTTGGGTGGGGGGGCACTGAAGCTTTCTTT; CDR3: CASSQDFGWGGTEAFF
J: TRBJ2-3; size: NA; D: TRBD2; V: TRBV3-1/TRBV3-2; DNA: TGTGCCAGCAGCCAAGGGACTAGCGGGGGTAGCTCAGATACGCAGTATTTT; CDR3: CASSQGTSGGSSDTQYF
J: TRBJ2-2; size: NA; D: NA; V: TRBV2; DNA: TGTGCCAGCAGCCCTCGCAACAGGGACGGGGAGCTGTTTTTT; CDR3: CASSPRNRDGELFF
J: TRBJ2-1; size: NA; D: NA; V: TRBV4-2; DNA: TGTGCCAGCAGCCAAAGATACGGTGAGCAGTTCTTC; CDR3: CASSQRYGEQFF
J: TRBJ1-2; size: NA; D: NA; V: TRBV6-5; DNA: TGTGCCAGCAGTTTATACAGGGAGGGCTACACCTTC; CDR3: CASSLYREGYTF
J: TRBJ1-4; size: NA; D: NA; V: TRBV3-1/TRBV3-2; DNA: TGTGCCAGCAGCCCCCCTGGCCGGGAAAATGAAAAACTGTTTTTT; CDR3: CASSPPGRENEKLFF
J: TRBJ1-4; size: NA; D: NA; V: TRBV4-1; DNA: TGCGCCAGCAGCCAAGATGGCCCCTCGGGTGAAAAACTGTTTTTT; CDR3: CASSQDGPSGEKLFF
J: TRBJ1-5; size: NA; D: NA; V: TRBV6-5; DNA: TGTGCCAGCAGCCGTGGACAAGGGGGTGAACCCCAGCATTTT; CDR3: CASSRGQGGEPQHF
J: TRBJ2-1; size: once; D: TRBD1; V: TRBV5-1; DNA: TGCGCCAGCAGCTTAGTTACCGGGACAGGGGTTCCCTACAATGAGCAGTTCTTC; CDR3: CASSLVTGTGVPYNEQFF
J: TRBJ1-2; size: few; D: NA; V: TRBV6-1; DNA: TGTGCCAGCAGTGAAGCGGACGGACAGTCCTATGGCTACACCTTC; CDR3: CASSEADGQSYGYTF
J: TRBJ2-1; size: NA; D: TRBD2; V: TRBV12-5; DNA: TGTGCTAGTGGTTTGGTATTTAGCGGGGGGCCCCCCAATGAGCAGTTCTTC; CDR3: CASGLVFSGGPPNEQFF
J: TRBJ2-5; size: NA; D: NA; V: TRBV15; DNA: TGTGCCACCATGCTCAGTCGAATGGAGACCCAGTACTTC; CDR3: CATMLSRMETQYF
J: TRBJ1-2; size: few; D: NA; V: TRBV19; DNA: TGTGCCAGTAGTATCTCGTTGGGCGCTAACTATGGCTACACCTTC; CDR3: CASSISLGANYGYTF
J: TRBJ1-4; size: NA; D: NA; V: TRBV15; DNA: TGTGCCACCAGCGTACGCAGTCTCGTTAATGAAAAACTGTTTTTT; CDR3: CATSVRSLVNEKLFF
J: TRBJ1-1; size: NA; D: TRBD1; V: TRBV28; DNA: TGTGCCAGCAGTTTAGTGCAACAGGGGGCCGCCACTGAAGCTTTCTTT; CDR3: CASSLVQQGAATEAFF
J: TRBJ1-5; size: NA; D: NA; V: TRBV2; DNA: TGTGCCAGCAGTGCCGTGGGAGGGCAGCCCCAGCATTTT; CDR3: CASSAVGGQPQHF
J: TRBJ2-7; size: NA; D: TRBD2; V: TRBV27; DNA: TGTGCCAGCAGTTTACGAGCGGGGGGGGCTTTCGAGCAGTACTTC; CDR3: CASSLRAGGAFEQYF
J: TRBJ2-1; size: NA; D: TRBD1; V: TRBV5-1; DNA: TGCGCCAGCAGCCCCGGGACAGGGATCTCCTACAATGAGCAGTTCTTC; CDR3: CASSPGTGISYNEQFF
J: TRBJ2-7; size: NA; D: TRBD1; V: TRBV9; DNA: TGTGCCAGCAGCGCCAGACAGGGCGGCGGCGAGCAGTACTTC; CDR3: CASSARQGGGEQYF